The next 15 T cell receptor beta chains were all read from a single sample in a study of T cell responses to AZD1222 COVID-19 vaccine. Measured with immunoSEQ multiplex PCR; TCRdb has only the in-frame clones, and not every one. Of approximately 120,000 clones in the sample, 80% to 95% were seen once. This material consisted of peripheral blood, taken on day 0 of AZD1222 vaccination. The receptors derive from an adult in good health.

The chain is built from TRBV6-1 and TRBJ1-6; weak D call: TRBD1 (5 bases). The CDR3 spans 19 residues. In germline, CDR1 is MNHNS, CDR2 SASEGT. Trimming left V 4 bases short and J 8 bases short, with 27 bases between. The CDR3 region is CASSAEEAGDFLRYSPLHF. The CDR3 coding sequence is TGTGCCAGCAGTGCCGAAGAGGCTGGGGACTTCCTTCGGTATTCACCCCTCCACTTT.

This clone occurred once. This chain connects TRBV9 to TRBJ2-3; TRBD2 agrees at 8 bases. J lost 1 base, V lost 2 bases, and 6 bases had no gene match. This CDR3 is built from 16 residues. Germline V lookup: CDR1 SGDLS, CDR2 YYNGEE. The CDR3 DNA sequence: TGTGCCAGCAGCGTCGACGGAGCGGGAGGCACAGATACGCAGTATTTT. It codes for CASSVDGAGGTDTQYF.

V and J are TRBV30 and TRBJ1-2, with D unresolved. Germline V gene lookup returns CDR1 GTSNPN and CDR2 SVGIG (reference sequence). This CDR3 is built from 8 residues. CDR3 nucleotides: TGTGCTATAGGCCGGCACACCTTC. This gives the protein CAIGRHTF.

The chain uses TRBV10-3 and TRBJ1-2, with TRBD1 matching 9 bases. V was pared by 7 bases and J by 3 bases, with 9 bases of the junction left unmatched. Germline CDR1 and CDR2: ENHRY and SYGVKD. There are 15 residues in the CDR3. CDR3 residues: CAITRDREFYYGYTF. The CDR3 DNA is TGTGCCATCACCCGGGACAGGGAATTCTACTATGGCTACACCTTC.

This clone was seen only once. V usage is TRBV6-1 and J usage is TRBJ1-1; D uncertain. This CDR3 has 14 residues. Germline V gives CDR1 MNHNS, CDR2 SASEGT. Trimming took off 2 bases at V and 1 base at J, with 8 bases between the two ends. In nucleotides, the CDR3 is TGTGCCAGCAGTGAATGGCCGGGGAACACTGAAGCTTTCTTT. It translates to CASSEWPGNTEAFF.

CDR3 region: CAISGVGFSEQFF. CDR3 sequence (DNA): TGTGCCATCAGTGGTGTGGGGTTCAGTGAGCAGTTCTTC. This chain joins TRBV10-3 and TRBJ2-1; D not certain. The CDR3 covers 13 residues. Looked up from germline, CDR1 is ENHRY and CDR2 is SYGVKD. Between the trimmed V and J ends, which lost 4 bases and 9 bases, there was a span of 13 bases.

V and J are TRBV30 and TRBJ1-6, with 9 bases fitting TRBD1. J gave up 5 bases and V 3 bases, and 2 bases lay outside the gene matches. Germline values: CDR1 GTSNPN, CDR2 SVGIG (reference sequence). The CDR3 runs to 14 residues. The CDR3 bases are TGTGCCTGGAGGAGACAGGGGGATAATTCACCCCTCCACTTT. This encodes CAWRRQGDNSPLHF.

In this sample, this clone turned up once. This chain joins TRBV6-5 and TRBJ1-4, with unresolved D. CDR3 length: 13 residues. Germline V CDR1 and CDR2: MNHEY, SVGAGI. Trimming shortened V by 7 bases and J by 6 bases, and 12 bases separated the two germline ends. This CDR3 reads CASIGGADEKLFF. CDR3 DNA sequence: TGTGCCAGCATTGGAGGTGCTGATGAAAAACTGTTTTTT.

V is TRBV18 and J is TRBJ1-1; maybe TRBD1 (5 bases). This CDR3 spans 14 amino acids. With 3 bases removed from V and 3 bases from J, the gap between germline ends came to 11 bases. In germline, CDR1 is KGHSH, CDR2 LQKENI. CDR3 loop: CASSPLLGDTEAFF. DNA of the CDR3: TGTGCCAGCTCACCCTTATTAGGGGACACTGAAGCTTTCTTT. The full variable domain, with the rest looked up from reference TRBV18 and TRBJ1-1, is NAGVMQNPRHLVRRRGQEARLRCSPMKGHSHVYWYRQLPEEGLKFMVYLQKENIIDESGMPKERFSAEFPKEGPSILRIQQVVRGDSAAYFCASSPLLGDTEAFFGQGTRLTVV.

The V gene is TRBV21-1, the J gene TRBJ1-2; TRBD1 is the table's D call, not checked against the DNA. TRBV21-1 is a pseudogene segment. CDR3 length equals 17 residues. The CDR3 DNA reads as TGTGCCAGCAGCAAAAGGTCAGGGCGAATAGCTAACTATGGCTACACCTTC. Translation gives CASSKRSGRIANYGYTF.

The V gene is TRBV29-1, the J gene TRBJ2-7, with D perhaps matching TRBD1 (6 bases). Trimming cost V 6 bases and J 2 bases, with 17 bases left between them. CDR1 and CDR2 (germline): SQVTM, ANQGSEA. This CDR3 is built from 14 residues. CDR3 DNA sequence: TGCAGCGTCACCAAACCGGGACATCCCTACGAGCAGTACTTC. The encoded protein is CSVTKPGHPYEQYF.

The V gene is TRBV28, the J gene TRBJ2-1; 7 positions agree with TRBD2. The CDR3 runs 16 residues. The trim removed 4 bases at V and 3 bases at J, leaving 9 bases unmatched. The germline CDR1 and CDR2 sequences are MDHEN and SYDVKM. The CDR3 sequence: CASSSVSGTFYNEQFF. As DNA, the CDR3 is TGTGCCAGCAGTTCCGTCAGCGGGACTTTCTACAATGAGCAGTTCTTC. Variable domain in full (rest from reference TRBV28 and TRBJ2-1): DVKVTQSSRYLVKRTGEKVFLECVQDMDHENMFWYRQDPGLGLRLIYFSYDVKMKEKGDIPEGYSVSREKKERFSLILESASTNQTSMYLCASSSVSGTFYNEQFFGPGTRLTVL.

This chain uses TRBV9 with TRBJ2-7, with unresolved D. Germline V CDR1 and CDR2: SGDLS, YYNGEE. The CDR3 covers 16 residues. V was pared by 0 bases and J by 7 bases, with 20 bases between. The CDR3 loop is CASSVAPSPESTEQYF. The DNA for the CDR3 is TGTGCCAGCAGCGTAGCTCCGTCCCCAGAATCTACGGAGCAGTACTTC.

The CDR3 DNA follows: TGTGCCAGCAGTTACCGTGGAATCGGTCAGCCCCAGCATTTT. Translating it yields CASSYRGIGQPQHF. This chain connects TRBV6-2 or TRBV6-3 to TRBJ1-5; D gene ambiguous. Germline V gives CDR1 MNHEY, CDR2 SVGEGT. Trimming removed 2 bases at V and 6 bases at J, with 11 bases between. CDR3 size: 14 residues.

V gene TRBV2 combines with J gene TRBJ2-2; possibly TRBD2 for D (6 bases). V dropped 6 bases and J dropped 0 bases, with 14 bases sitting between them. The CDR3 runs to 16 residues. Germline assignment: CDR1 SNHLY and CDR2 FYNNEI. DNA for the CDR3: TGTGCCAGCAGAGCCCGGGGGACCACGAACACCGGGGAGCTGTTTTTT. Amino acid sequence: CASRARGTTNTGELFF.